This T cell receptor (beta chain) was sequenced in a study of OX40 agonist ivuxolimab in advanced cancers. Study information: Every 2 weeks, ivuxolimab was infused into the patients intravenously at between 0.01 and 10 mg/kg. Study-level results: Averaged across samples, CD8+ T cells carried more expanded clones than CD4+ did. Expansion of clones was among the lowest in partial responders at 0.1-3.0 mg/kg.

About this clone itself: Its antigen is unknown.

The table came from immunoSEQ multiplex PCR; TCRdb's copy has only in-frame clones and leaves some out. The sample has tens of thousands of clones; about 89% are singletons. The source of this sequence is an adult with an advanced solid tumor such as melanoma, head and neck, liver or kidney cancer. The source was CD4+ or CD8+ T cells sorted from blood, collected in a trial of the OX40 agonist ivuxolimab.

The CDR3 here is CASSGGVGSGELFF. For the CDR3, the DNA is TGTGCCAGCAGCGGGGGGGTCGGGTCCGGGGAGCTGTTTTTT. The chain combines TRBV11-2 with TRBJ2-2, with 7 bases matching TRBD2. Losses at the gene ends were 5 bases for V and 6 bases for J; bases not matched to a gene: 6. From germline, CDR1 is SGHAT and CDR2 FQNNGV. This CDR3 spans 14 amino acids.